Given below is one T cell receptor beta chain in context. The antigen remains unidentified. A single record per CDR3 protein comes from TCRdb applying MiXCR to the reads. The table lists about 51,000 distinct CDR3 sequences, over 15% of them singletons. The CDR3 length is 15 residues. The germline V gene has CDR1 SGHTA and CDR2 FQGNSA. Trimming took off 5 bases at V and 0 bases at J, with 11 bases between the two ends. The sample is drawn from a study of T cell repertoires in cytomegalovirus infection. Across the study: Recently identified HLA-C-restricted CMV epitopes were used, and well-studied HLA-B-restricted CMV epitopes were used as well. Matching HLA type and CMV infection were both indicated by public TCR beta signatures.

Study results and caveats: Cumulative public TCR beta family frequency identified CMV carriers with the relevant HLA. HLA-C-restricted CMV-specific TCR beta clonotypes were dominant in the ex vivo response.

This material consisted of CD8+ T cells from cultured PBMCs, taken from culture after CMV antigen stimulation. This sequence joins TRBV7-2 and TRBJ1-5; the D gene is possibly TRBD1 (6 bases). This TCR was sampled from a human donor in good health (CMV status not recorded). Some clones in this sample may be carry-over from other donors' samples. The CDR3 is CASSPRTASNQPQHF. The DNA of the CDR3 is TGTGCCAGCAGCCCGAGGACAGCTAGCAATCAGCCCCAGCATTTT.